The rows below give T cell receptor beta chains drawn from one sample of a study of beta chain features in type 1 diabetes. The table came from immunoSEQ multiplex PCR; TCRdb's copy has only in-frame clones and leaves some out. Of 300,000 to 350,000 clones in the sample, 12% to 15% were seen once. The specimen sequenced was central memory CD4+ T cells from blood. All receptors come from a man under 40 in good health. CDR3s include the opening cysteine and the closing phenylalanine or tryptophan. The D gene is left open where the match is weak. For some rows the clone size is stated as once, few or many, or as a class when expanded; others skip it.

v_call,clone_size,j_call,cdr3_length,d_call,cdr3_aa,cdr3_nt
TRBV27,NA,TRBJ1-2,14,TRBD1,CASSRAGGNYGYTF,TGTGCCAGCAGTCGGGCAGGGGGCAACTATGGCTACACCTTC
TRBV19,NA,TRBJ1-2,13,NA,CASSIYRVSGYTF,TGTGCCAGTAGTATCTACAGGGTTTCTGGCTACACCTTC
TRBV5-1,NA,TRBJ1-4,15,TRBD1,CASSLQGATNEKLFF,TGCGCCAGCAGCTTGCAGGGGGCAACTAATGAAAAACTGTTTTTT
TRBV4-2,NA,TRBJ2-3,14,NA,CASSPNRETDTQYF,TGTGCCAGCAGTCCAAACAGGGAGACAGATACGCAGTATTTT
TRBV5-4,NA,TRBJ2-4,17,TRBD1,CASSRPGQGYGKNIQYF,TGTGCCAGCTCTCGCCCGGGACAGGGCTACGGCAAAAACATTCAGTACTTC
TRBV6-5,few,TRBJ2-3,15,NA,CASSPLRGGGDTQYF,TGTGCCAGCAGTCCTCTGAGGGGAGGGGGAGATACGCAGTATTTT
TRBV11-3,few,TRBJ2-3,13,NA,CASSLPPADTQYF,TGTGCCAGCAGCTTGCCCCCGGCAGATACGCAGTATTTT
TRBV2,NA,TRBJ1-1,15,TRBD1,CASRVGQFRNTEAFF,TGTGCCAGCCGAGTGGGACAGTTTAGGAACACTGAAGCTTTCTTT
TRBV7-6,NA,TRBJ1-1,14,NA,CASNFPGGDTEAFF,TGTGCCAGCAACTTCCCCGGGGGGGACACTGAAGCTTTCTTT
TRBV5-1,NA,TRBJ2-3,16,TRBD2,CASTPMTSGETDTQYF,TGCGCCAGCACACCGATGACTAGCGGGGAGACAGATACGCAGTATTTT
TRBV7-9,many,TRBJ2-4,13,NA,CASSSETGGIQYF,TGTGCCAGCAGCTCCGAGACAGGCGGAATTCAGTACTTC
TRBV4-2,few,TRBJ1-1,13,NA,CASSQEGGTEAFF,TGTGCCAGCAGCCAAGAAGGGGGCACTGAAGCTTTCTTT
TRBV11-2,NA,TRBJ1-1,17,NA,CASSLDYRPPLNTEAFF,TGTGCCAGCAGCTTAGATTACAGGCCCCCCTTGAACACTGAAGCTTTCTTT
TRBV30,NA,TRBJ2-1,12,NA,CAWSRWEDEQFF,TGTGCCTGGAGTAGGTGGGAGGATGAGCAGTTCTTC
TRBV5-1,few,TRBJ2-3,15,TRBD2,CASSVSGTSMDTQYF,TGCGCCAGCAGCGTGTCCGGGACTAGCATGGATACGCAGTATTTT
TRBV11-2,few,TRBJ2-1,12,NA,CASSPGVWEQFF,TGTGCCAGCAGCCCGGGGGTATGGGAGCAGTTCTTC
TRBV15,NA,TRBJ2-3,16,TRBD2,CATSRGTSGATDTQYF,TGTGCCACCAGCAGAGGGACTAGCGGAGCCACAGATACGCAGTATTTT
TRBV11-2,NA,TRBJ1-3,14,NA,CASSLVSPGNTIYF,TGTGCCAGCAGCTTAGTCTCCCCTGGAAACACCATATATTTT
TRBV4-3,few,TRBJ1-1,16,NA,CASSQDAGGRGTEAFF,TGCGCCAGCAGCCAAGATGCGGGCGGGAGGGGCACTGAAGCTTTCTTT
TRBV12-2,NA,TRBJ2-3,13,NA,CASSLAGADTQYF,TGTGCCAGCAGCTTAGCCGGAGCAGATACGCAGTATTTT
TRBV11-2,NA,TRBJ2-3,16,NA,CASSLRGDTSTDTQYF,TGTGCCAGCAGCTTAAGAGGGGACACTAGCACAGATACGCAGTATTTT
TRBV27,many,TRBJ2-4,16,NA,CASSTNEGPAKNIQYF,TGTGCCAGCAGTACCAACGAAGGCCCAGCCAAAAACATTCAGTACTTC
TRBV28,NA,TRBJ1-2,12,NA,CASGDQGHGYTF,TGTGCCAGCGGTGATCAGGGTCATGGCTACACCTTC
TRBV5-1,NA,TRBJ1-4,17,NA,CASSSGTTFATNEKLFF,TGCGCCAGCAGCTCAGGGACAACTTTTGCAACTAATGAAAAACTGTTTTTT
TRBV6-6,NA,TRBJ2-7,12,NA,CASTGTAYEQYF,TGTGCCAGCACCGGGACGGCTTACGAGCAGTACTTC
TRBV11-2,many,TRBJ2-3,14,NA,CASSLVPRADTQYF,TGTGCCAGCAGCTTAGTCCCAAGGGCAGATACGCAGTATTTT
TRBV5-6,NA,TRBJ2-5,17,NA,CASSLGPVGRRAETQYF,TGTGCCAGCAGCTTGGGCCCCGTGGGGAGACGGGCGGAGACCCAGTACTTC
TRBV30,few,TRBJ1-1,13,NA,CAWNGQRNTEAFF,TGTGCCTGGAATGGACAGAGAAACACTGAAGCTTTCTTT
TRBV13,few,TRBJ2-3,14,TRBD1,CASSLPGGLGTQYF,TGTGCCAGCAGCTTGCCAGGGGGTCTGGGTACGCAGTATTTT
TRBV6-4,few,TRBJ2-2,15,TRBD1,CASSEGQGRTGELFF,TGTGCCAGCAGTGAAGGACAGGGCCGTACCGGGGAGCTGTTTTTT
TRBV19,few,TRBJ1-2,14,TRBD1,CASTFFGDSYGYTF,TGTGCCAGTACCTTTTTCGGGGACAGCTATGGCTACACCTTC
TRBV4-3,few,TRBJ2-3,13,NA,CASSKEFSDTQYF,TGCGCCAGCAGCAAAGAGTTTTCAGATACGCAGTATTTT
TRBV6-1,NA,TRBJ1-6,14,NA,CASSRWGRDSPLHF,TGTGCCAGCAGTAGATGGGGGCGGGATTCACCCCTCCACTTT
TRBV19,NA,TRBJ2-5,14,TRBD1,CASTEGTGGGTQYF,TGTGCCAGCACCGAGGGTACAGGGGGCGGGACCCAGTACTTC
TRBV12-5,many,TRBJ2-2,15,TRBD2,CASGLGGGRGGELFF,TGTGCTAGTGGTTTGGGCGGGGGACGTGGCGGGGAGCTGTTTTTT
TRBV2,NA,TRBJ2-6,15,NA,CASSEGGTGANVLTF,TGTGCCAGCAGTGAGGGGGGAACTGGGGCCAACGTCCTGACTTTC
TRBV7-2,few,TRBJ2-7,15,NA,CASSRGSGSSYEQYF,TGTGCCAGCAGTCGCGGTAGCGGAAGCTCCTACGAGCAGTACTTC
TRBV5-4,few,TRBJ2-3,16,NA,CASSPPMAGRTDTQYF,TGTGCCAGCAGCCCACCCATGGCGGGGAGAACAGATACGCAGTATTTT